This TCR beta chain stems from a study of T cell changes during pregnancy in multiple sclerosis. This clone showed up just once. Profiled with immunoSEQ multiplex PCR; TCRdb holds only in-frame clones, not every one. The data hold some 80,000 clones, with approximately 88% observed a single time. From germline, CDR1 is SGHDT and CDR2 YYEEEE. CDR3 length equals 17 residues. V trimming: 4 bases; J trimming: 4 bases; junction bases outside the gene matches: 11. The starting material was peripheral blood, obtained in the first trimester of pregnancy. The clonotype comes from a female donor in good health, enrolled as a control in a pregnancy study. This rearrangement joins TRBV5-6 to TRBJ2-3, with 11 bases fitting TRBD1. CDR3 sequence: CASSDADRGRPADTQYF. The DNA of the CDR3 is TGTGCCAGCAGCGACGCGGACAGGGGGCGCCCCGCAGATACGCAGTATTTT.